This TCR beta chain was found in a study of blood T cell repertoires in COVID-19. Sequencing used immunoSEQ multiplex PCR; TCRdb keeps in-frame clones, though not all of them. This sample has more than 300,000 clones, with 85% to 90% found just once. Sequencing was performed on peripheral blood. The sequence derives from a woman aged 50 to 65 with COVID-19, enrolled during active disease.

The CDR3 DNA reads as TGTGCCAGCCCCCGGCGACAGGGAGGCGCAACTAATGAAAAACTGTTTTTT. It yields the protein CASPRRQGGATNEKLFF. The rearrangement links TRBV21-1 to TRBJ1-4; TRBD1 is taken as the D call from the table, unchecked against the DNA. TRBV21-1 is a pseudogene segment. The CDR3 sequence is 17 residues long.